Following are 16 T cell receptor beta chains from one sample sequenced in a study of OX40 agonist ivuxolimab in advanced cancers. Profiling relied on immunoSEQ multiplex PCR, and the TCRdb table lists in-frame clones only, not all of them. The table shows 73,000 or so clones, with around four fifths occurring only once. The sequenced sample was CD4+ or CD8+ T cells sorted from blood, obtained in a trial of the OX40 agonist ivuxolimab. The source is an adult with an advanced solid tumor such as melanoma, head and neck, liver or kidney cancer.

The rearrangement joins TRBV4-2 to TRBJ1-2; maybe TRBD1 (6 bases). The CDR3 loop spans 15 amino acids. V was cut by 1 base and J by 4 bases, with 13 bases left in between. Germline assignment: CDR1 LGHNA and CDR2 YNFKEQ. The CDR3 spells CASSQGDTNFYGYTF. The CDR3, as DNA: TGTGCCAGCAGCCAAGGGGACACCAACTTCTATGGCTACACCTTC.

This rearrangement joins TRBV5-6 to TRBJ2-2, with unresolved D. This CDR3 region has 14 residues. Germline V lookup: CDR1 SGHDT, CDR2 YYEEEE. V shed 6 bases and J shed 3 bases, with 12 bases lying between them. The CDR3 loop is CASNVIRDTGELFF. The DNA for the CDR3 is TGTGCCAGCAATGTAATAAGGGACACCGGGGAGCTGTTTTTT.

This chain's CDR3 is CASSYLWGEKLFF. The CDR3 bases are TGTGCCAGCAGTTACCTTTGGGGGGAAAAACTGTTTTTT. The chain is built from TRBV6-5 and TRBJ1-4; a weak D match, TRBD1 (5 bases). Germline CDR1 and CDR2: MNHEY and SVGAGI. The CDR3 runs 13 residues. V was shortened by 2 bases and J by 8 bases, with 9 bases between the two germline ends.

In this sample, this clone turned up once. V usage is TRBV5-6 and J usage is TRBJ1-5; possibly TRBD1 for D (5 bases). Germline CDR1 reads SGHDT; CDR2 reads YYEEEE. With 1 base removed from V and 7 bases from J, the gap between germline ends came to 12 bases. CDR3 size: 14 residues. The CDR3 spells CASSLRPGGQPQHF. The CDR3 DNA reads TGTGCCAGCAGCTTGAGGCCCGGGGGGCAGCCCCAGCATTTT.

Only a few counts were recorded for this clone. The rearrangement links TRBV5-5 to TRBJ1-2, with D hard to call. This CDR3 region has 15 residues. The germline V gene encodes CDR1 SGHKS and CDR2 YYEKEE (reference sequence). Trimming removed 0 bases at V and 1 base at J, with 10 bases between. In DNA, the CDR3 is TGTGCCAGCAGCTTGGTAAGCAGGAGTAACTATGGCTACACCTTC. This codes for CASSLVSRSNYGYTF. Supplemented by reference TRBV5-5 and TRBJ1-2, the full variable domain reads DAGVTQSPTHLIKTRGQQVTLRCSPISGHKSVSWYQQVLGQGPQFIFQYYEKEERGRGNFPDRFSARQFPNYSSELNVNALLLGDSALYLCASSLVSRSNYGYTFGSGTRLTVV.

The gene calls are TRBV6-5 and TRBJ2-3; D is perhaps TRBD2 (6 bases). CDR1 and CDR2 (germline): MNHEY, SVGAGI. V shed 0 bases and J shed 6 bases, with 13 bases lying between them. The CDR3 covers 15 residues. The CDR3 bases are TGTGCCAGCAGTTACTCGGGGGGTGATCCGGATACGCAGTATTTT. Amino acid sequence: CASSYSGGDPDTQYF.

The genes are TRBV19 and TRBJ2-7, with 11 bases fitting TRBD1. This CDR3 contains 16 residues. Germline-derived CDR1 and CDR2 are LNHDA and SQIVND (reference sequence). V gave up 4 bases and J gave up 3 bases; unmatched junction bases: 8. The CDR3 sequence is CASSTLSGTGGYEQYF. DNA for the CDR3: TGTGCCAGTAGTACATTATCTGGGACAGGGGGCTACGAGCAGTACTTC.

J is TRBJ1-3 and V is TRBV9; D call uncertain. V lost 0 bases and J 2 bases, leaving 9 bases between the germline ends. CDR1 is SGDLS and CDR2 is YYNGEE in the germline V gene. The CDR3 has 15 residues. The CDR3 sequence is CASSVGSGAGNTIYF. DNA of the CDR3: TGTGCCAGCAGCGTAGGTTCCGGGGCTGGAAACACCATATATTTT.

In its sample, this clone was seen once. This chain uses TRBV30 with TRBJ2-5; D might be TRBD1 or TRBD2, each matching 5 bases. The length of the CDR3 is 12 residues. Looked up from germline, CDR1 is GTSNPN and CDR2 is SVGIG (reference sequence). The V gene lost 3 bases and the J gene lost 4 bases, with 9 bases spanning the gap. For the CDR3, the DNA is TGTGCCTGGAGGGGGGACGGAGAGACCCAGTACTTC. Protein product: CAWRGDGETQYF.

This chain connects TRBV7-3 to TRBJ2-1; D not certain. Per germline, CDR1 SGHTA and CDR2 FQGTGA. The CDR3 extends over 12 amino acids. V shed 5 bases and J shed 7 bases, with 9 bases lying between them. The CDR3 DNA sequence: TGTGCCAGCAGCCAAGGGAATAATGAGCAGTTCTTC. Translated: CASSQGNNEQFF.

This clone was seen a handful of times. In DNA form, the CDR3 reads TGTGCCAGCAGCCCCCGCGGGGCAGAGACCCAGTACTTC. This sequence encodes CASSPRGAETQYF. The chain recombines TRBV7-3 with TRBJ2-5; possibly TRBD2 for D (6 bases). CDR1 is SGHTA and CDR2 is FQGTGA in the germline V gene. The CDR3 spans 13 residues. V was clipped by 5 bases and J by 4 bases, with 11 bases between them.

The rearrangement uses TRBV19 and TRBJ1-1, with D possibly matching TRBD1 (6 bases). V lost 5 bases, J lost 3 bases, and 13 bases lay in between. The CDR3 loop spans 14 amino acids. Germline CDR1 and CDR2: LNHDA and SQIVND (reference sequence). In nucleotides, the CDR3 is TGTGCCAGTAGTGTAAGCTACAGGGACACTGAAGCTTTCTTT. As protein: CASSVSYRDTEAFF.

J is TRBJ1-2 and V is TRBV30; 7 bases are shared with TRBD1. The V gene's germline CDR1 is GTSNPN and CDR2 SVGIG (reference sequence). V lost 0 bases and J lost 5; bases outside the gene matches: 15. The CDR3 covers 17 residues. In DNA form, the CDR3 reads TGTGCCTGGAGTGTACCCCGGACAGGAAAGGCCCCTTATGGCTACACCTTC. This encodes CAWSVPRTGKAPYGYTF.

This sequence joins TRBV12-5 and TRBJ1-1, with D unclear. Looked up from germline, CDR1 is LGHNT and CDR2 is FRNRAP. The CDR3 length is 15 residues. Trimming removed 2 bases at V and 1 base at J, with 11 bases between. This chain's CDR3 is CASGLPSGSNTEAFF. The CDR3 DNA is TGTGCTAGTGGTTTGCCGAGTGGGTCGAACACTGAAGCTTTCTTT.

The chain joins TRBV4-3 to TRBJ1-5; D gene ambiguous. V dropped 0 bases and J dropped 9 bases, with 15 bases sitting between them. CDR3 length: 15 amino acids. Germline V gives CDR1 LGHNA, CDR2 YSLEER. CDR3 protein: CASSQDHSAILPQHF. The CDR3 DNA follows: TGCGCCAGCAGCCAAGATCACTCGGCAATTTTGCCCCAGCATTTT.

V gene TRBV10-2 combines with J gene TRBJ2-2, with TRBD1 identical over 7 bases. V trimming: 9 bases; J trimming: 1 base; junction bases outside the gene matches: 5. CDR1 and CDR2 from the germline V gene are WSHSY and SAAADI. CDR3 size: 14 residues. In nucleotides, the CDR3 is TGCGCCAGTACGACAGGGATGAACACCGGGGAGCTGTTTTTT. It is translated as CASTTGMNTGELFF.